This entry concerns a single T cell receptor (beta chain). These data originate in a study of blood T cell repertoires in COVID-19. Turning to the study itself: Samples representing acute and convalescent COVID-19 were sourced from the United States, Italy and Spain. Nucleic acid was either cDNA or gDNA, and it came from T cells, B-cell-depleted T cells, or PBMCs.

Original handling: How many nucleated cells were present was estimated from reference gene primer amplification. Only in-frame clones appear in the TCRdb table, and some are missing; sequencing was by immunoSEQ multiplex PCR. V, J and clone size reflect that table, while D and trimming were determined from the DNA. The sample comprises about 130,000 clones, about four fifths of which are singletons, and around 5% rests with the top ten. In germline, CDR1 is SGHVS, CDR2 FQNEAQ. J was trimmed by 7 bases and V by 1 base; bases with no gene match: 5. The CDR3 contains 14 residues. Patients in Seattle were enrolled during active infection, then followed longitudinally.

The sequence was collected from a woman in her 70s with COVID-19, enrolled during active disease. The rearrangement links TRBV7-8 to TRBJ1-2, with 8 positions matching TRBD1. Sequencing input: peripheral blood. The CDR3 sequence: CASSLGTGKPGYTF. The CDR3 nucleotides are TGTGCCAGCAGCTTAGGGACAGGGAAACCTGGCTACACCTTC.